These 31 T cell receptor beta chains share one sample of origin, sequenced in a study of blood T cell repertoires in COVID-19. TCRdb keeps only in-frame clones here, not all; method: immunoSEQ multiplex PCR. The table has about 100,000 clones, roughly 90% seen once; the top ten hold 2.1%. The material sequenced was peripheral blood. The receptors originated from a man between 45 and 60 years old with active COVID-19.

The chain links TRBV2 to TRBJ1-2, with TRBD1 as a possible D gene (6 bases). V lost 4 bases to trimming and J lost 4 bases, with 25 bases between them. CDR3 length: 18 amino acids. Germline loops: CDR1 SNHLY, CDR2 FYNNEI. The CDR3 protein is CASSVDGGRRSSLYGYTF. For the CDR3, the DNA is TGTGCCAGCAGTGTTGATGGGGGCAGGCGGTCTTCCCTCTATGGCTACACCTTC.

The DNA of the CDR3 is TGCGCCAGCAGGGATTCTAGGGCTAGCGTCTCGCCGGATACGCAGTATTTT. It specifies CASRDSRASVSPDTQYF. The V gene is TRBV5-1, the J gene TRBJ2-3, with D possibly TRBD2 on 6 matching bases. Germline assignment: CDR1 SGHRS and CDR2 YFSETQ. This CDR3 contains 17 residues. Trimming took off 5 bases at V and 6 bases at J, with 25 bases between the two ends.

DNA of the CDR3: TGTGCCAGTAGTATAAATGGGGCGGCGGGAGGGCCCCCAGATACGCAGTATTTT. Amino acid sequence: CASSINGAAGGPPDTQYF. The V and J genes are TRBV19 and TRBJ2-3; the match to TRBD2 covers 9 bases. Germline V gene sequence: CDR1 LNHDA, CDR2 SQIVND (reference sequence). The CDR3 has 18 residues. J lost 4 bases, V lost 2 bases, and 13 bases had no gene match.

The sample holds a few counts of this clone. The chain couples TRBV24-1 to TRBJ2-1; TRBD1 is a possible D gene (7 bases). CDR3 length: 14 amino acids. CDR1 and CDR2 (germline): KGHDR, SFDVKD. Trimming left V 1 base short and J 6 bases short, with 9 bases between. CDR3 nucleotides: TGTGCCACCAGTGATTTCCAGGGGGGCAATGAGCAGTTCTTC. It is translated as CATSDFQGGNEQFF.

The CDR3 coding sequence is TGTGCCAGCAGCCCCATAACTAGCGATGAGCAGTTCTTC. It is translated as CASSPITSDEQFF. J is TRBJ2-1 and V is TRBV7-2, with 7 positions matching TRBD2. CDR1 is SGHTA and CDR2 is FQGNSA in the germline V gene. This CDR3 is built from 13 residues. J gave up 8 bases and V 5 bases, and 6 bases lay outside the gene matches.

The chain combines TRBV18 with TRBJ1-4; TRBD1 agrees at 7 bases. The CDR3 runs to 15 residues. CDR1 is KGHSH, CDR2 LQKENI, per germline. With 4 bases clipped from V and 3 bases from J, the junction kept 5 bases outside the gene matches. The CDR3 sequence is CASSRQGVPNEKLFF. The CDR3 bases are TGTGCCAGCTCACGGCAGGGGGTGCCTAATGAAAAACTGTTTTTT.

This chain connects TRBV9 to TRBJ2-3, with TRBD2 identical over 15 bases. This CDR3 comprises 16 residues. The germline gives CDR1 SGDLS, CDR2 YYNGEE. Germline trimming cut 2 bases from V and 6 bases from J; bases unmatched to any gene: 4. The CDR3 spells CASSVWTSGGVDTQYF. The CDR3 coding sequence is TGTGCCAGCAGCGTTTGGACTAGCGGGGGGGTTGATACGCAGTATTTT.

This chain uses TRBV11-3 with TRBJ1-1; perhaps TRBD1 as D (5 bases). The CDR3 runs to 16 residues. The V end lost 5 bases, the J end lost 2 bases, and 18 bases lay between the germline ends. Germline CDR1 is SGHNT and CDR2 is YENEEA. The CDR3 spells CASSPMGLAGNTEAFF. CDR3 DNA: TGTGCCAGCAGCCCAATGGGACTGGCAGGTAACACTGAAGCTTTCTTT. Full variable domain (missing parts from reference TRBV11-3 and TRBJ1-1): EAGVVQSPRYKIIEKKQPVAFWCNPISGHNTLYWYLQNLGQGPELLIRYENEEAVDDSQLPKDRFSAERLKGVDSTLKIQPAELGDSAVYLCASSPMGLAGNTEAFFGQGTRLTVV.

J is TRBJ1-1 and V is TRBV19, with unresolved D. With 7 bases removed from V and 5 bases from J, the gap between germline ends came to 14 bases. The CDR3 contains 13 residues. The germline V gene has CDR1 LNHDA and CDR2 SQIVND (reference sequence). The CDR3 DNA follows: TGTGCCAGTAATGAGGCCCGGAGGACTGAAGCTTTCTTT. It yields the protein CASNEARRTEAFF.

This chain connects TRBV18 to TRBJ1-1; D gene ambiguous. Trimming pared 4 bases from V and 5 bases from J, leaving 11 bases between. CDR1 and CDR2 from the germline V gene are KGHSH and LQKENI. CDR3 length equals 13 residues. This CDR3 is CASSRSRGTEAFF. For the CDR3, the DNA is TGTGCCAGCTCACGGTCCCGCGGGACTGAAGCTTTCTTT.

The chain has TRBV5-4 and TRBJ1-2; TRBD1 matches 7 bases. The CDR3 contains 14 residues. Trimming at V came to 5 bases and at J to 1 base, leaving 5 bases not matched to a gene. Germline CDR1 SGHNT, CDR2 YYREEE (reference sequence). The CDR3 loop reads CASSRTGDNYGYTF. In DNA, the CDR3 is TGTGCCAGCAGTCGAACAGGGGATAACTATGGCTACACCTTC.

The chain carries TRBV24-1 and TRBJ1-5, with D unresolved. V lost 4 bases to trimming and J lost 0 bases, with 6 bases between them. The CDR3 sequence is 14 residues long. From germline, CDR1 is KGHDR and CDR2 SFDVKD. CDR3 protein: CATSDVYSNQPQHF. DNA for the CDR3: TGTGCCACCAGTGACGTTTATAGCAATCAGCCCCAGCATTTT.

The gene calls are TRBV5-4 and TRBJ2-2; D remains unclear. V lost 4 bases, J lost 2 bases, and 9 bases lay in between. This CDR3 is 14 amino acids long. Germline lookup yields CDR1 SGHNT and CDR2 YYREEE (reference sequence). CDR3 loop: CASSASRNTGELFF. For the CDR3, the DNA is TGTGCCAGCAGCGCTTCGCGCAACACCGGGGAGCTGTTTTTT.

The chain combines TRBV7-2 with TRBJ1-4; TRBD1 matches 7 bases. V lost 5 bases and J lost 8; bases outside the gene matches: 8. Germline lookup yields CDR1 SGHTA and CDR2 FQGNSA. The CDR3 is made up of 14 amino acids. As DNA, the CDR3 is TGTGCCAGCAGCAAGGACAGGTTAGGGGAAAAACTGTTTTTT. Amino acids: CASSKDRLGEKLFF.

The rearrangement uses TRBV6-5 and TRBJ2-3, with 11 positions matching TRBD2. CDR1 is MNHEY, CDR2 SVGAGI, per germline. The CDR3 extends over 14 amino acids. The J segment lost 4 bases and the V segment lost 9 bases, leaving 6 bases of the junction unmatched. CDR3 sequence (DNA): TGTGCCAGTAGTAGCGGGAGGGCCTCAGATACGCAGTATTTT. Protein sequence: CASSSGRASDTQYF.

The chain employs TRBV28 and TRBJ1-1; 7 bases map to TRBD1. The CDR3 covers 15 residues. From germline, CDR1 is MDHEN and CDR2 SYDVKM. After removal of 5 bases from V and 0 bases from J, the junction contained 6 bases not matched to a gene. This chain's CDR3 is CASSRQGFMNTEAFF. CDR3 DNA sequence: TGTGCCAGCAGTCGACAGGGTTTCATGAACACTGAAGCTTTCTTT.

J is TRBJ2-1 and V is TRBV18; 10 nucleotides match TRBD2. The ends lost 6 bases at V and 2 bases at J; junction bases unmatched: 4. This CDR3 has 15 amino acids. The germline CDR1 and CDR2 sequences are KGHSH and LQKENI. DNA of the CDR3: TGTGCCAGCTCCCTGAGCGGGGGGGCCTACAATGAGCAGTTCTTC. Its translation: CASSLSGGAYNEQFF.

The chain employs TRBV5-6 and TRBJ1-6; D not resolved. CDR3 length: 14 residues. Germline V lookup: CDR1 SGHDT, CDR2 YYEEEE. V shed 4 bases and J shed 8 bases, with 13 bases lying between them. The CDR3 sequence: CASSPRREYSPLHF. The CDR3 nucleotides are TGTGCCAGCAGCCCAAGACGGGAATATTCACCCCTCCACTTT.

CDR3 bases: TGTGCCAGCAGCCAAGATCGAGGGGGCTACACCTTC. Translation gives CASSQDRGGYTF. The chain links TRBV14 to TRBJ1-2, with D uncertain. The CDR3 is made up of 12 amino acids. The V end lost 0 bases, the J end lost 8 bases, and 7 bases lay between the germline ends. Germline-derived CDR1 and CDR2 are SGHDN and FVKESK. Using reference TRBV14 and TRBJ1-2 for the parts outside the CDR3, the full variable domain is EAGVTQFPSHSVIEKGQTVTLRCDPISGHDNLYWYRRVMGKEIKFLLHFVKESKQDESGMPNNRFLAERTGGTYSTLKVQPAELEDSGVYFCASSQDRGGYTFGSGTRLTVV.

CDR3 DNA sequence: TGTGCCAGCAGCCTCGGGACGGGGGCCTACGAGCAGTACTTC. Its protein product is CASSLGTGAYEQYF. The rearrangement uses TRBV5-6 and TRBJ2-7, with D tentatively TRBD2 (6 bases). V lost 4 bases, J lost 2 bases, and 13 bases lay in between. Germline CDR1 is SGHDT and CDR2 is YYEEEE. The CDR3 contains 14 residues.

The rearrangement joins TRBV7-9 to TRBJ2-3; TRBD1 agrees at 7 bases. The V and J ends lost 5 bases and 3 bases, in that order; junction bases with no gene match: 8. This CDR3 contains 15 residues. Germline V gene data show CDR1 as SEHNR and CDR2 as FQNEAQ (reference sequence). As DNA, the CDR3 is TGTGCCAGCAGCCCCAGACAGGGTGTTACAGATACGCAGTATTTT. Encoded protein: CASSPRQGVTDTQYF.

The J gene is TRBJ2-7, the V gene TRBV11-2; 10 bases align to TRBD1. The J segment lost 0 bases and the V segment lost 5 bases, leaving 4 bases of the junction unmatched. The V gene's germline CDR1 is SGHAT and CDR2 FQNNGV. The length of the CDR3 is 15 residues. CDR3 loop: CASSDRGPSSYEQYF. The CDR3 DNA sequence: TGTGCCAGCAGCGACAGGGGGCCAAGCTCCTACGAGCAGTACTTC.

This chain uses TRBV12-1 with TRBJ2-1; the table calls TRBD1, which could not be checked here. TRBV12-1 is flagged as a pseudogene. The CDR3 runs 14 residues. CDR3 sequence reads: CASFPGQGRVEQFF. The DNA for the CDR3 is TGTGCCAGTTTCCCTGGACAGGGGCGAGTAGAGCAGTTCTTC.

The chain joins TRBV10-1 to TRBJ2-1; weak D call: TRBD2 (6 bases). The germline V gene encodes CDR1 WNHNN and CDR2 SYGVQD (reference sequence). The CDR3 is 16 residues long. V was cut by 0 bases and J by 0 bases, with 9 bases left in between. This CDR3 is CASSESAGSSYNEQFF. The CDR3, as DNA: TGCGCCAGCAGTGAGTCCGCGGGAAGCTCCTACAATGAGCAGTTCTTC.

This clone was picked up one time. The J gene is TRBJ1-2, the V gene TRBV12-3 or TRBV12-4; D possibly corresponds to TRBD1 (6 bases). Trimming stripped 6 bases from V and 4 bases from J, with 12 bases between. CDR3 length equals 13 residues. The CDR3 DNA sequence: TGTGCCAGCAGGCGGGGGGCTGCCTATGGCTACACCTTC. It yields the protein CASRRGAAYGYTF.

The chain couples TRBV5-6 to TRBJ1-1; unclear D gene. Germline V gene sequence: CDR1 SGHDT, CDR2 YYEEEE. Trimming took 1 base from V and 2 from J, leaving 12 bases between them. The length of the CDR3 is 15 residues. The CDR3 nucleotides read TGTGCCAGCAGCTTGCCAGAGACACCCAACACTGAAGCTTTCTTT. This translates into CASSLPETPNTEAFF.

V gene TRBV6-1 combines with J gene TRBJ2-2; 11 positions match TRBD2. Germline loops: CDR1 MNHNS, CDR2 SASEGT. Trimming cost V 2 bases and J 1 base; bases outside gene matches: 9. The CDR3 length is 19 residues. The CDR3, as DNA: TGTGCCAGCAGTGAAAGTAAACTAGCGGGGGTGGTGAACACCGGGGAGCTGTTTTTT. Protein: CASSESKLAGVVNTGELFF.

The rearrangement uses TRBV5-4 and TRBJ1-5, with TRBD1 as a possible D gene (5 bases). Trimming pared 0 bases from V and 6 bases from J, leaving 7 bases between. The germline V gene has CDR1 SGHNT and CDR2 YYREEE (reference sequence). This CDR3 is built from 13 residues. The DNA of the CDR3 is TGTGCCAGCAGCTTGGAAGGGGTTCAGCCCCAGCATTTT. Its protein is CASSLEGVQPQHF. Combining the CDR3 with reference TRBV5-4 and TRBJ1-5 gives the whole variable domain ETGVTQSPTHLIKTRGQQVTLRCSSQSGHNTVSWYQQALGQGPQFIFQYYREEENGRGNFPPRFSGLQFPNYSSELNVNALELDDSALYLCASSLEGVQPQHFGDGTRLSIL.

J is TRBJ1-5 and V is TRBV2; perhaps TRBD1 as D (5 bases). CDR3 length equals 12 residues. CDR1 SNHLY and CDR2 FYNNEI come from the germline V gene. V was pared by 6 bases and J by 7 bases, with 10 bases between. The CDR3 spells CASRGEGQPQHF. The CDR3 DNA follows: TGTGCCAGCAGGGGGGAGGGACAGCCCCAGCATTTT.

This chain uses TRBV27 with TRBJ2-1; 11 positions agree with TRBD2. From germline, CDR1 is MNHEY and CDR2 SMNVEV (reference sequence). V was clipped by 7 bases and J by 10 bases; unmatched bases: 12. The CDR3 has 15 residues. CDR3: CASTRYSGRGEEQFF. DNA of the CDR3: TGTGCCAGCACCCGGTATAGCGGGAGGGGGGAGGAGCAGTTCTTC.

The chain couples TRBV10-2 to TRBJ2-1, with TRBD2 matching over 10 bases. Germline lookup yields CDR1 WSHSY and CDR2 SAAADI. The V segment lost 5 bases and the J segment 4 bases; nucleotides outside the gene matches: 8. The CDR3 has 16 residues. The CDR3 nucleotides are TGCGCCAGCAGTTCCGGGACTAGCGAGACGTACAATGAGCAGTTCTTC. This sequence encodes CASSSGTSETYNEQFF.